Listed below are T cell receptor beta chains from one sample, sequenced in a study of post-analysis software for immune sequencing data. TCRdb independently ran MiXCR on the PCR reads; one entry per CDR3 protein. The sample lists 740,000 or so distinct CDR3 sequences; 53% were seen once. The sample comprised blood. The receptors here all came from a girl between 5 and 17 years old with multiple sclerosis. Both conserved end residues are part of each CDR3. A D gene is named only where the DNA matches it firmly. Rows may omit the clone size; those that give it use once, few, many or a size class.

D: .; J: TRBJ2-3; V: TRBV18; size: .; CDR3: CASSTYSDTQYF; DNA: TGTGCCAGCTCGACCTATTCAGATACGCAGTATTTT
D: TRBD2; J: TRBJ2-7; V: TRBV5-1; size: .; CDR3: CASSFGREAYEQYF; DNA: TGCGCCAGCAGCTTCGGGCGGGAGGCCTACGAGCAGTACTTC
D: .; J: TRBJ1-2; V: TRBV6-4; size: .; CDR3: CASSDPTGGFYGYTF; DNA: TGTGCCAGTTCGGACCCAACGGGGGGCTTCTATGGCTACACCTTC
D: TRBD1; J: TRBJ2-3; V: TRBV29-1; size: few; CDR3: CSVDPTGDSTDTQYF; DNA: TGCAGCGTTGACCCGACAGGGGACAGCACAGATACGCAGTATTTT
D: TRBD1; J: TRBJ1-2; V: TRBV13; size: .; CDR3: CASSLGSTGGGGYTF; DNA: TGTGCCAGCAGCTTAGGTTCCACAGGGGGCGGTGGCTACACCTTC
D: .; J: TRBJ2-1; V: TRBV2; size: .; CDR3: CASSQQGKPDNEQFF; DNA: TGTGCCAGCAGCCAACAGGGCAAACCAGACAATGAGCAGTTCTTC
D: .; J: TRBJ2-7; V: TRBV4-1; size: once; CDR3: CASSNTDREHYEQYF; DNA: TGCGCCAGCAGCAATACAGATCGTGAGCACTACGAGCAGTACTTC
D: TRBD1; J: TRBJ2-5; V: TRBV7-2; size: few; CDR3: CASSGQGVYETQYF; DNA: TGTGCCAGCAGCGGGCAGGGGGTATATGAGACCCAGTACTTC
D: TRBD2; J: TRBJ2-7; V: TRBV5-1; size: .; CDR3: CASSFGGSSSYEQYF; DNA: TGCGCCAGCAGCTTCGGCGGGAGTAGCTCCTACGAGCAGTACTTC
D: .; J: TRBJ1-1; V: TRBV29-1; size: .; CDR3: CSVALRALRDWTEAFF; DNA: TGCAGCGTTGCACTCCGGGCCCTCCGAGATTGGACTGAAGCTTTCTTT
D: .; J: TRBJ2-1; V: TRBV2; size: .; CDR3: CASKGMPSYNEQFF; DNA: TGTGCCAGCAAGGGTATGCCCTCCTACAATGAGCAGTTCTTC
D: .; J: TRBJ2-7; V: TRBV24-1; size: .; CDR3: CATSEKIYEQYF; DNA: TGTGCCACCAGTGAGAAGATCTACGAGCAGTACTTC
D: TRBD1; J: TRBJ2-5; V: TRBV24-1; size: .; CDR3: CATSDRAGGVETQYF; DNA: TGTGCCACCAGTGATAGGGCAGGGGGTGTGGAGACCCAGTACTTC
D: .; J: TRBJ2-3; V: TRBV14; size: .; CDR3: CASSQRDTQYF; DNA: TGTGCCAGCAGTCAAAGGGATACGCAGTATTTT
D: TRBD2; J: TRBJ2-1; V: TRBV20-1; size: .; CDR3: CSARGGRGDNEQFF; DNA: TGCAGTGCTAGGGGCGGGAGAGGCGACAATGAGCAGTTCTTC
D: .; J: TRBJ2-4; V: TRBV7-9; size: .; CDR3: CASSLHVGQTRAKNIQYF; DNA: TGTGCCAGCAGCTTACACGTCGGACAAACACGGGCCAAAAACATTCAGTACTTC
D: .; J: TRBJ2-7; V: TRBV5-5; size: .; CDR3: CASTLGFYEQYF; DNA: TGTGCCAGCACCTTAGGGTTCTACGAGCAGTACTTC
D: .; J: TRBJ1-6; V: TRBV30; size: .; CDR3: CAWSEPGVNSPLHF; DNA: TGTGCCTGGAGTGAACCTGGGGTTAATTCACCCCTCCACTTT
D: .; J: TRBJ2-1; V: TRBV5-5; size: many; CDR3: CASSRVSNEQFF; DNA: TGTGCCAGCAGCCGAGTTAGCAATGAGCAGTTCTTC
D: TRBD1; J: TRBJ1-5; V: TRBV20-1; size: .; CDR3: CSASLGTGVFRQPQHF; DNA: TGCAGTGCTAGTCTAGGGACAGGCGTTTTTCGGCAGCCCCAGCATTTT
D: .; J: TRBJ2-5; V: TRBV7-2; size: .; CDR3: CASRYTGQETQYF; DNA: TGTGCCAGCAGATACACAGGGCAAGAGACCCAGTACTTC
D: .; J: TRBJ2-3; V: TRBV7-7; size: .; CDR3: CASSFRTSTDTQYF; DNA: TGTGCTAGCAGCTTTAGGACTAGCACAGATACGCAGTATTTT
D: .; J: TRBJ2-1; V: TRBV29-1; size: .; CDR3: CSVELSDSYNEQFF; DNA: TGCAGCGTTGAACTTAGCGACTCCTACAATGAGCAGTTCTTC
D: .; J: TRBJ2-2; V: TRBV7-9; size: .; CDR3: CASSLLQYTGELFF; DNA: TGTGCCAGCAGCTTACTCCAGTACACCGGGGAGCTGTTTTTT
D: .; J: TRBJ2-7; V: TRBV9; size: .; CDR3: CASRLQGPYNEQYF; DNA: TGTGCCAGCAGGTTACAGGGACCCTACAATGAGCAGTACTTC
D: TRBD1; J: TRBJ1-2; V: TRBV12-3/TRBV12-4; size: .; CDR3: CASRPQGANYGYTF; DNA: TGTGCCAGCAGGCCGCAGGGGGCTAACTATGGCTACACCTTC
D: .; J: TRBJ2-3; V: TRBV28; size: .; CDR3: CASSLEFHGQYF; DNA: TGTGCCAGCAGTTTAGAATTCCACGGGCAGTATTTT
D: .; J: TRBJ2-7; V: TRBV5-1; size: .; CDR3: CASSWAAAPYEQYF; DNA: TGCGCCAGCAGCTGGGCGGCAGCGCCCTACGAGCAGTACTTC
D: .; J: TRBJ1-1; V: TRBV7-8; size: .; CDR3: CASSTTDLNTEAFF; DNA: TGTGCCAGCAGCACTACCGACCTGAACACTGAAGCTTTCTTT
D: .; J: TRBJ1-2; V: TRBV5-1; size: .; CDR3: CASSPTSDGGYTF; DNA: TGTGCCAGCAGCCCCACGTCGGACGGAGGCTACACCTTC
D: .; J: TRBJ1-2; V: TRBV6-5; size: .; CDR3: CASSYGGMVNYGYTF; DNA: TGTGCCAGCAGTTACGGGGGGATGGTAAACTATGGCTACACCTTC
D: .; J: TRBJ1-5; V: TRBV29-1; size: .; CDR3: CSVADTTGQPQHF; DNA: TGCAGCGTCGCGGATACTACGGGTCAGCCCCAGCATTTT
D: .; J: TRBJ2-3; V: TRBV7-6; size: .; CDR3: CASSHPGPTDTQYF; DNA: TGTGCCAGCAGCCACCCCGGACCCACAGATACGCAGTATTTT
D: TRBD1; J: TRBJ1-1; V: TRBV7-9; size: .; CDR3: CASRKQGTDTEAFF; DNA: TGTGCCAGCAGAAAACAGGGGACGGACACTGAAGCTTTCTTT
D: .; J: TRBJ1-1; V: TRBV7-6; size: few; CDR3: CASSFTTENTEAFF; DNA: TGTGCCAGCAGCTTTACCACGGAGAACACTGAAGCTTTCTTT
D: TRBD2; J: TRBJ2-4; V: TRBV20-1; size: few; CDR3: CSATGLAGAGAKNIQYF; DNA: TGCAGTGCTACAGGACTAGCGGGAGCGGGGGCCAAAAACATTCAGTACTTC
D: TRBD2; J: TRBJ2-1; V: TRBV5-1; size: .; CDR3: CASRGNGRETYNEQFF; DNA: TGCGCCAGCAGGGGCAATGGGCGGGAGACTTATAATGAGCAGTTCTTC
D: .; J: TRBJ2-2; V: TRBV29-1; size: .; CDR3: CSVGRGPNTGELFF; DNA: TGCAGCGTTGGAAGGGGACCGAACACCGGGGAGCTGTTTTTT
D: .; J: TRBJ2-7; V: TRBV29-1; size: few; CDR3: CSVGEGSNYEQYF; DNA: TGCAGCGTTGGGGAAGGTTCTAACTACGAGCAGTACTTC
D: TRBD2; J: TRBJ2-3; V: TRBV20-1; size: .; CDR3: CSASRTSGSVADTQYF; DNA: TGCAGTGCTAGCCGGACTAGCGGGAGCGTCGCAGATACGCAGTATTTT
D: .; J: TRBJ2-4; V: TRBV6-5; size: few; CDR3: CASIGGDIQYF; DNA: TGTGCCAGCATAGGTGGGGACATTCAGTACTTC
D: TRBD1; J: TRBJ2-2; V: TRBV5-1; size: .; CDR3: CANSLAGQGSTGELFF; DNA: TGCGCCAACAGCTTGGCCGGACAGGGAAGCACCGGGGAGCTGTTTTTT